A single sample is the source of the 18 T cell receptor beta chains below, sequenced in a study of T cell responses to AZD1222 COVID-19 vaccine. Some clones are missing from TCRdb's copy, which holds only in-frame ones; the method was immunoSEQ multiplex PCR. The sample has roughly 84,000 clones, 70% to 90% seen once. The source was peripheral blood, collected on day 0 of AZD1222 vaccination. The receptor source for this set is an adult in good health.

This clone has just one count. The chain is built from TRBV30 and TRBJ1-1; TRBD1 might be the D (5 bases). This CDR3 is built from 15 residues. V lost 3 bases and J lost 0, with 14 bases in between. Germline-derived CDR1 and CDR2 are GTSNPN and SVGIG (reference sequence). The CDR3 spells CAWSPLGGMNTEAFF. The CDR3 nucleotides read TGTGCCTGGAGCCCACTCGGGGGGATGAACACTGAAGCTTTCTTT.

Notes on this clone: In the same sample, other DNA sequences code for this CDR3. The V call is TRBV19, the J call TRBJ1-1, with no clear D. V lost 1 base, J lost 3 bases, and 6 bases lay in between. Germline V lookup: CDR1 LNHDA, CDR2 SQIVND (reference sequence). This CDR3 region has 13 residues. CDR3 sequence (DNA): TGTGCCAGTAGTATAGCGGGGTACACTGAAGCTTTCTTT. This translates into CASSIAGYTEAFF.

About this clone: The same CDR3 arises from other DNA sequences in this sample as well. V is TRBV5-1 and J is TRBJ1-3; D ambiguous. The germline V gene has CDR1 SGHRS and CDR2 YFSETQ. V was trimmed by 0 bases and J by 3 bases, leaving 4 bases between them. CDR3 length: 13 amino acids. The CDR3 here is CASSLEGGNTIYF. CDR3 bases: TGCGCCAGCAGCTTGGAGGGTGGAAACACCATATATTTT. Full variable domain (outside the CDR3, taken from reference TRBV5-1 and TRBJ1-3): KAGVTQTPRYLIKTRGQQVTLSCSPISGHRSVSWYQQTPGQGLQFLFEYFSETQRNKGNFPGRFSGRQFSNSRSEMNVSTLELGDSALYLCASSLEGGNTIYFGEGSWLTVV.

This chain joins TRBV30 and TRBJ1-6; a possible D gene is TRBD1 (5 bases). Trimming stripped 7 bases from V and 8 bases from J, with 15 bases between. The germline V gene encodes CDR1 GTSNPN and CDR2 SVGIG (reference sequence). The CDR3 sequence is 13 residues long. CDR3 in amino acids: CAFSRGGDSPLHF. The CDR3 coding sequence is TGTGCCTTTTCGCGTGGGGGGGATTCACCCCTCCACTTT.

The V call is TRBV7-9, the J call TRBJ1-2, with TRBD1 identical over 7 bases. Losses at the gene ends were 3 bases for V and 7 bases for J; bases not matched to a gene: 5. CDR3 length equals 13 residues. CDR1 and CDR2 (germline): SEHNR, FQNEAQ (reference sequence). CDR3 loop: CASSFGQEGGYTF. The CDR3 DNA sequence: TGTGCCAGCAGCTTCGGACAGGAGGGTGGCTACACCTTC.

The chain couples TRBV7-2 to TRBJ1-2; TRBD1 is a possible D gene (6 bases). Trimming removed 2 bases from V and 8 bases from J, with 9 bases in between. The CDR3 spans 12 residues. Germline V lookup: CDR1 SGHTA, CDR2 FQGNSA. CDR3 nucleotides: TGTGCCAGCAGCTTACCAGGGGTAGGCTACACCTTC. Its translation is CASSLPGVGYTF.

The chain uses TRBV19 and TRBJ2-7; maybe TRBD1 (5 bases). The germline V gene has CDR1 LNHDA and CDR2 SQIVND (reference sequence). Trimming removed 3 bases at V and 0 bases at J, with 6 bases between. The CDR3 is 13 residues long. This CDR3 reads CASSMDTSYEQYF. CDR3 DNA sequence: TGTGCCAGTAGTATGGACACCTCCTACGAGCAGTACTTC.

V and J are TRBV6-6 and TRBJ1-1; maybe TRBD1 (6 bases). CDR1 is MNHNY, CDR2 SVGAGI, per germline (reference sequence). The length of the CDR3 is 16 residues. Trimming pared 4 bases from V and 1 base from J, leaving 16 bases between. CDR3 bases: TGTGCCAGCAGTTCTCCTGGGGGGGCGCGGAACACTGAAGCTTTCTTT. Protein product: CASSSPGGARNTEAFF.

The gene calls are TRBV4-2 and TRBJ2-5; 9 nucleotides line up with TRBD1. The length of the CDR3 is 16 residues. Per the germline V gene, CDR1 is LGHNA and CDR2 is YNFKEQ. Losses at the gene ends were 3 bases for V and 5 bases for J; bases not matched to a gene: 10. The DNA of the CDR3 is TGTGCCAGCAGCCAGCCAGGGACAGGGCGGGGGGAGACCCAGTACTTC. Residues: CASSQPGTGRGETQYF.

This chain uses TRBV5-1 with TRBJ1-2; a possible D gene is TRBD1 (6 bases). This CDR3 contains 16 residues. With 5 bases removed from V and 4 bases from J, the gap between germline ends came to 21 bases. Germline lookup yields CDR1 SGHRS and CDR2 YFSETQ. CDR3 amino acids: CASRRDGQPWGYGYTF. CDR3 nucleotide sequence: TGCGCCAGCAGACGGGATGGACAGCCGTGGGGCTATGGCTACACCTTC. The full variable domain, completed using reference TRBV5-1 and TRBJ1-2, is KAGVTQTPRYLIKTRGQQVTLSCSPISGHRSVSWYQQTPGQGLQFLFEYFSETQRNKGNFPGRFSGRQFSNSRSEMNVSTLELGDSALYLCASRRDGQPWGYGYTFGSGTRLTVV.

The chain is built from TRBV6-2 or TRBV6-3 and TRBJ1-5; no definite D call. The V gene's germline CDR1 is MNHEY and CDR2 SVGEGT. V was shortened by 3 bases and J by 1 base, with 10 bases between the two germline ends. CDR3 length: 15 amino acids. The CDR3 is CASSYDQDSNQPQHF. The CDR3 DNA reads TGTGCCAGCAGTTATGACCAAGACAGCAATCAGCCCCAGCATTTT.

The chain combines TRBV30 with TRBJ1-5, with TRBD1 as a possible D gene (5 bases). V gave up 2 bases and J gave up 6 bases, with 11 bases separating them. This CDR3 region has 13 residues. Germline V gives CDR1 GTSNPN, CDR2 SVGIG (reference sequence). The CDR3, as DNA: TGTGCCTGGAGTATCCAGGGCAGTCAGCCCCAGCATTTT. Encoded protein: CAWSIQGSQPQHF.

The V call is TRBV7-2, the J call TRBJ1-6, with D hard to call. CDR1 is SGHTA and CDR2 is FQGNSA in the germline V gene. This CDR3 has 16 amino acids. V gave up 1 base and J gave up 0 bases, with 7 bases separating them. This CDR3 reads CASSLDGNSYNSPLHF. The CDR3 DNA sequence: TGTGCCAGCAGCTTAGACGGGAACTCCTATAATTCACCCCTCCACTTT.

The chain employs TRBV10-2 and TRBJ2-1; D gene uncertain. The CDR3 consists of 15 residues. Germline CDR1 and CDR2: WSHSY and SAAADI. The V and J ends lost 4 bases and 1 base respectively, with 11 bases between them. The CDR3 region has the DNA TGCGCCAGCAGTGGGGTAACCAGTTCCTACAATGAGCAGTTCTTC. Residues: CASSGVTSSYNEQFF.

This clone is a singleton in its sample. The chain uses TRBV19 and TRBJ2-1; 8 nucleotides match TRBD2. V was pared by 6 bases and J by 3 bases, with 10 bases of the junction left unmatched. The CDR3 is 16 residues long. Germline-derived CDR1 and CDR2 are LNHDA and SQIVND (reference sequence). CDR3 in amino acids: CASSVTSGGNYNEQFF. CDR3 nucleotides: TGTGCCAGTAGCGTCACTAGCGGAGGAAACTACAATGAGCAGTTCTTC.

The V gene is TRBV5-8, the J gene TRBJ1-2; a weak D match, TRBD1 (5 bases). V lost 4 bases, J lost 3 bases, and 16 bases lay in between. The CDR3 consists of 15 residues. CDR1 SGHTS and CDR2 YDEGEE come from the germline V gene. This chain's CDR3 is CASSMGGSTYYGYTF. In nucleotides, the CDR3 is TGTGCCAGCAGCATGGGGGGTTCCACCTACTATGGCTACACCTTC.

The chain carries TRBV15 and TRBJ1-4; no definite D call. The CDR3 has 15 residues. Germline values: CDR1 LNHNV, CDR2 YYDKDF (reference sequence). V gave up 3 bases and J gave up 0 bases, with 8 bases separating them. The CDR3 loop reads CATSRGSATNEKLFF. The CDR3 nucleotides are TGTGCCACCAGCAGGGGGTCCGCAACTAATGAAAAACTGTTTTTT.

The genes are TRBV27 and TRBJ1-5; D is undetermined. The germline V and J ends were trimmed by 3 bases and 0 bases, with 6 bases remaining between them. The CDR3 contains 14 residues. The germline CDR1 and CDR2 sequences are MNHEY and SMNVEV (reference sequence). The DNA for the CDR3 is TGTGCCAGCAGTTTCGGGCATAGCAATCAGCCCCAGCATTTT. It is translated as CASSFGHSNQPQHF.